Listed here are 15 T cell receptor beta chains from one sample, sequenced in a study of shared clonotypes between healthy human individuals. Using immunoSEQ multiplex PCR, the repertoire was profiled, and TCRdb retains in-frame clones only, with some absent. Of some 2,000,000 clones in the sample, about 95% are singletons; the top ten hold 0.13%. Sequencing was performed on naive CD4+ T cells sorted from blood. Described subset: CD45RA+ positively selected. The receptors come from a man aged 18-30 years in good health.

The rearrangement joins TRBV6-6 to TRBJ1-4; D is unresolved. Trimming removed 7 bases at V and 3 bases at J, with 12 bases between. The CDR3 sequence is 14 residues long. The germline gives CDR1 MNHNY, CDR2 SVGAGI (reference sequence). This chain's CDR3 is CASKDTPANEKLFF. CDR3 coding DNA: TGTGCCAGCAAAGACACCCCGGCTAATGAAAAACTGTTTTTT.

The rearrangement links TRBV7-9 to TRBJ1-5; 8 positions match TRBD1. The CDR3 length is 16 residues. From germline, CDR1 is SEHNR and CDR2 FQNEAQ (reference sequence). V lost 4 bases to trimming and J lost 0 bases; unmatched junction nucleotides: 5. CDR3 protein: CASSSGQGNSNQPQHF. CDR3 in DNA: TGTGCCAGCAGCTCCGGACAGGGAAATAGCAATCAGCCCCAGCATTTT. Supplemented by reference TRBV7-9 and TRBJ1-5, the full variable domain reads DTGVSQNPRHKITKRGQNVTFRCDPISEHNRLYWYRQTLGQGPEFLTYFQNEAQLEKSRLLSDRFSAERPKGSFSTLEIQRTEQGDSAMYLCASSSGQGNSNQPQHFGDGTRLSIL.

This rearrangement joins TRBV27 to TRBJ2-6, with D perhaps being TRBD1 or TRBD2 (5 bases each). Germline V gives CDR1 MNHEY, CDR2 SMNVEV (reference sequence). V was clipped by 7 bases and J by 0 bases, with 7 bases between them. The length of the CDR3 is 14 residues. The CDR3 region has the DNA TGTGCCAGCACGGGGCTCTCTGGGGCCAACGTCCTGACTTTC. Translating it yields CASTGLSGANVLTF. Filled out from reference TRBV27 and TRBJ2-6, the complete variable domain reads EAQVTQNPRYLITVTGKKLTVTCSQNMNHEYMSWYRQDPGLGLRQIYYSMNVEVTDKGDVPEGYKVSRKEKRNFPLILESPSPNQTSLYFCASTGLSGANVLTFGAGSRLTVL.

A remark on this clone: Distinct nucleotide sequences in the sample also encode this CDR3. V usage is TRBV7-3 and J usage is TRBJ1-1; the D gene is possibly TRBD1 (5 bases). V lost 4 bases and J 2 bases, leaving 11 bases between the germline ends. Per germline, CDR1 SGHTA and CDR2 FQGTGA. This CDR3 region has 14 residues. CDR3 in DNA: TGTGCCAGCAGCTCGGGACTGACCAACACTGAAGCTTTCTTT. Translated: CASSSGLTNTEAFF.

The genes are TRBV2 and TRBJ1-2, with a possible D match to TRBD1 (5 bases). The CDR3 sequence is 16 residues long. Germline CDR1 is SNHLY and CDR2 is FYNNEI. Trimming cost V 2 bases and J 8 bases, with 21 bases left between them. The chain's CDR3 is CASSEKFQGDLGGYTF. CDR3 coding DNA: TGTGCCAGCAGTGAAAAATTTCAAGGGGATCTGGGGGGCTACACCTTC.

The chain employs TRBV11-2 and TRBJ1-4; TRBD1 aligns across 7 bases. Germline CDR1 SGHAT, CDR2 FQNNGV. Germline trimming cut 8 bases from V and 5 bases from J; bases unmatched to any gene: 5. The CDR3 is 13 amino acids. The CDR3 spells CASGGTENEKLFF. The CDR3, as DNA: TGTGCCAGCGGAGGGACAGAAAATGAAAAACTGTTTTTT.

The V gene is TRBV30, the J gene TRBJ2-1; the D is unclear. Between the trimmed V and J ends, which lost 5 bases and 5 bases, there was a span of 10 bases. Germline loops: CDR1 GTSNPN, CDR2 SVGIG (reference sequence). The CDR3 has 12 amino acids. The CDR3 DNA reads TGTGCCTGGCCAACTAAGAACAATGAGCAGTTCTTC. This codes for CAWPTKNNEQFF.

The chain recombines TRBV6-1 with TRBJ1-6; D unclear. Trimming shortened V by 7 bases and J by 7 bases, and 17 bases separated the two germline ends. From germline, CDR1 is MNHNS and CDR2 SASEGT. The CDR3 extends over 15 amino acids. In nucleotides, the CDR3 is TGTGCCAGCAATCCGGAGGAGCTTAAAAATTCACCCCTCCACTTT. Its translation is CASNPEELKNSPLHF.

Comment on this clone: Other nucleotide sequences in the sample specify the same CDR3. The chain recombines TRBV7-2 with TRBJ2-7; TRBD1 aligns across 7 bases. Germline V CDR1 and CDR2: SGHTA, FQGNSA. The trim removed 1 base at V and 1 base at J, leaving 4 bases unmatched. The CDR3 length is 15 residues. The CDR3 spells CASSLDGTASYEQYF. For the CDR3, the DNA is TGTGCCAGCAGCTTAGACGGGACAGCGTCCTACGAGCAGTACTTC.

The V and J genes are TRBV5-1 and TRBJ2-2; 12 nucleotides align to TRBD1. CDR1 is SGHRS and CDR2 is YFSETQ in the germline V gene. CDR3 length: 16 residues. Germline trimming cut 3 bases from V and 4 bases from J; bases unmatched to any gene: 4. CDR3 nucleotide sequence: TGCGCCAGCAGCTCGGGACAGGGGGCCGGCACCGGGGAGCTGTTTTTT. Translation: CASSSGQGAGTGELFF.

The J gene is TRBJ1-3, the V gene TRBV4-1, with D possibly TRBD1 on 5 matching bases. V was clipped by 2 bases and J by 9 bases, with 14 bases between them. Germline CDR1 MGHRA, CDR2 YSYEKL. The CDR3 contains 14 residues. CDR3 protein: CASSQPTRDATIYF. CDR3 nucleotide sequence: TGCGCCAGCAGCCAACCCACCAGGGACGCCACCATATATTTT.

The chain employs TRBV11-2 and TRBJ2-7, with TRBD2 as a possible D gene (6 bases). Trimming cost V 0 bases and J 3 bases, with 15 bases left between them. The CDR3 is made up of 16 amino acids. In germline, CDR1 is SGHAT, CDR2 FQNNGV. The CDR3 is CASSLERGMRFYEQYF. Here the CDR3 DNA reads TGTGCCAGCAGCTTAGAGCGCGGGATGAGGTTCTACGAGCAGTACTTC. The full variable domain, with the rest looked up from reference TRBV11-2 and TRBJ2-7, is EAGVAQSPRYKIIEKRQSVAFWCNPISGHATLYWYQQILGQGPKLLIQFQNNGVVDDSQLPKDRFSAERLKGVDSTLKIQPAKLEDSAVYLCASSLERGMRFYEQYFGPGTRLTVT.

V and J are TRBV10-3 and TRBJ1-5; D unresolved. V shed 2 bases and J shed 0 bases, with 11 bases lying between them. The CDR3 sequence is 16 residues long. CDR1 is ENHRY and CDR2 is SYGVKD in the germline V gene. The CDR3 DNA is TGTGCCATCAGTGAGGACCGACGGTATAGCAATCAGCCCCAGCATTTT. Translating gives CAISEDRRYSNQPQHF.

Regarding this clone: A junction end diverges from the germline sequence, so it may reflect a read error. The chain joins TRBV5-8 to TRBJ1-5; D gene unclear. The CDR3 spans 13 residues. CDR1 and CDR2 (germline): SGHTS, YDEGEE. The CDR3 sequence is CASSLVSTQPQHF. The CDR3 nucleotides are TGTGCCAGCAGCTTGGTCAGCACTCAGCCCCAGCATTTT.

CDR3: CASRKTGGSYEQYF. The CDR3 DNA reads as TGTGCCAGCAGAAAAACAGGGGGATCCTACGAGCAGTACTTC. This rearrangement joins TRBV28 to TRBJ2-7; 8 nucleotides match TRBD1. The CDR3 spans 14 residues. J gave up 1 base and V 6 bases, and 5 bases lay outside the gene matches. Germline assignment: CDR1 MDHEN and CDR2 SYDVKM.